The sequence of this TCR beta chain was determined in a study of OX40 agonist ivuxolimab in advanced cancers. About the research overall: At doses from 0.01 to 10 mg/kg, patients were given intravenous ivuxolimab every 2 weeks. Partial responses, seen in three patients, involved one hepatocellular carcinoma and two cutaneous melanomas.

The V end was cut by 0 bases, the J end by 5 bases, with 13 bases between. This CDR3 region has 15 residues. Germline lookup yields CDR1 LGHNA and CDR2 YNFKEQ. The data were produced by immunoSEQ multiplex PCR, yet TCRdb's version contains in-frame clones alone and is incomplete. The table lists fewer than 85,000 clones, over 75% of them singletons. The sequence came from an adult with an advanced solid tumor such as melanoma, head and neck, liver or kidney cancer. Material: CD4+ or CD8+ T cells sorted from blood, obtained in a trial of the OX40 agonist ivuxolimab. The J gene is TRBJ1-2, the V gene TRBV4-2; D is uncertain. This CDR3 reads CASSQEYRGWYGYTF. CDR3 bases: TGTGCCAGCAGCCAAGAGTACCGCGGGTGGTATGGCTACACCTTC.